These 20 T cell receptor beta chains were sequenced from one sample in a study of cytomegalovirus exposure and HLA in healthy donors. PCR was performed using 60 Vbeta and 13 Jbeta primers. TCRdb's copy holds only in-frame clones and misses some; the assay was immunoSEQ multiplex PCR. The sample includes roughly 130,000 clones, around 82% of them seen just once. Sequenced material: PBMCs. Receptor source: a male donor in good health and CMV-seropositive.

This clone was seen more than once but under ten times. The chain couples TRBV10-1 to TRBJ2-7; D is possibly TRBD1 (5 bases). This CDR3 is 11 amino acids long. Germline lookup yields CDR1 WNHNN and CDR2 SYGVQD (reference sequence). V lost 10 bases to trimming and J lost 5 bases, with 12 bases between them. CDR3 in DNA: TGCGCCACCCGATCCAGGGACGAGCAGTACTTC. Its translation: CATRSRDEQYF.

With respect to this clone: Mismatch with germline at one junction end may stem from a read error. The J gene is TRBJ2-5, the V gene TRBV7-7; TRBD2 agrees at 15 bases. Germline CDR1 reads SSHAT; CDR2 reads FNYEAQ (reference sequence). The CDR3 runs 16 residues. Here the CDR3 reads CASSLGLAGGKETQYF. The CDR3 DNA follows: TGTGCTAGCAGCTTAGGACTAGCGGGAGGGAAAGAGACCCAGTACTTC. The full variable domain, its missing parts supplied by reference TRBV7-7 and TRBJ2-5, is GAGVSQSPRYKVTKRGQDVTLRCDPISSHATLYWYQQALGQGPEFLTYFNYEAQPDKSGLPSDRFSAERPEGSISTLTIQRTEQRDSAMYRCASSLGLAGGKETQYFGPGTRLLVL.

The chain employs TRBV4-3 and TRBJ2-7; 7 bases agree with TRBD1. The CDR3 contains 17 residues. After removal of 0 bases from V and 2 bases from J, the junction contained 10 bases not matched to a gene. Germline V CDR1 and CDR2: LGHNA, YSLEER. Here the CDR3 DNA reads TGCGCCAGCAGCCAAGATTCCGGGGTCGACAGGGCCTACGAGCAGTACTTC. It specifies CASSQDSGVDRAYEQYF.

V usage is TRBV30 and J usage is TRBJ1-2; D is perhaps TRBD1 (6 bases). CDR1 is GTSNPN, CDR2 SVGIG, per germline (reference sequence). This CDR3 has 15 amino acids. Trimming stripped 4 bases from V and 6 bases from J, with 21 bases between. The CDR3: CAWTLQGGIGDGYTF. In DNA form, the CDR3 reads TGTGCCTGGACCCTACAGGGAGGGATCGGAGATGGCTACACCTTC. The full variable domain, its missing parts supplied by reference TRBV30 and TRBJ1-2, is SQTIHQWPATLVQPVGSPLSLECTVEGTSNPNLYWYRQAAGRGLQLLFYSVGIGQISSEVPQNLSASRPQDRQFILSSKKLLLSDSGFYLCAWTLQGGIGDGYTFGSGTRLTVV.

The rearrangement links TRBV18 to TRBJ1-2; 9 bases are shared with TRBD1. V shed 3 bases, J shed 4 bases, and the junction held 9 bases outside the gene matches. The germline V gene has CDR1 KGHSH and CDR2 LQKENI. The CDR3 loop spans 16 amino acids. CDR3 region: CASSPRGTGSSYGYTF. CDR3 bases: TGTGCCAGCTCACCTCGCGGGACAGGGTCCTCCTATGGCTACACCTTC.

This clone was seen just once. The rearrangement joins TRBV28 to TRBJ2-5; the D gene is possibly TRBD1 (5 bases). TRBJ2-7 explains the end of the DNA better; the J call may be wrong. The CDR3 contains 15 residues. Germline CDR1 and CDR2: MDHEN and SYDVKM. The CDR3 DNA reads as TGTGCCAGCAGTCAACCAGGGTCGGGCTCCTACGAGCAGTACTTC. It translates to CASSQPGSGSYEQYF.

This clone was observed a handful of times. This chain links TRBV18 with TRBJ2-5; 7 nucleotides align to TRBD2. The CDR3 has 14 residues. The J segment lost 3 bases and the V segment lost 6 bases, leaving 7 bases of the junction unmatched. CDR1 and CDR2 (germline): KGHSH, LQKENI. CDR3 nucleotides: TGTGCCAGCTCTCCCCTAGCGGAGGAAGAGACCCAGTACTTC. Its protein is CASSPLAEEETQYF.

The V gene is TRBV7-2, the J gene TRBJ1-2; D uncertain. The CDR3 spans 13 residues. V shed 5 bases and J shed 1 base, with 8 bases lying between them. Germline CDR1 SGHTA, CDR2 FQGNSA. CDR3 coding DNA: TGTGCCAGCAGCCATACAGTTAACTATGGCTACACCTTC. Its protein is CASSHTVNYGYTF.

This clone was found a few times. This chain connects TRBV6-4 to TRBJ1-4; D perhaps matches TRBD1 (6 bases). The germline V gene has CDR1 MRHNA and CDR2 SNTAGT. V was pared by 4 bases and J by 0 bases, with 15 bases between. The CDR3 has 17 residues. CDR3 nucleotide sequence: TGTGCCAGCAGTGTCAAAGGACAGCGAACAACTAATGAAAAACTGTTTTTT. Protein sequence: CASSVKGQRTTNEKLFF.

In regard to this clone: At one end, the junction sequence differs from germline, possibly due to a read error. The chain uses TRBV4-3 and TRBJ2-6, with 8 bases matching TRBD1. CDR3 length equals 19 residues. CDR1 and CDR2 (germline): LGHNA, YSLEER. In DNA form, the CDR3 reads TGCGCCAGCAGCCAAGATCATATGACAGGGGTTGGTGGGGCCAACGGCCTGACTTTC. Protein product: CASSQDHMTGVGGANGLTF.

This sequence joins TRBV5-8 and TRBJ2-2; 7 bases map to TRBD1. Germline CDR1 reads SGHTS; CDR2 reads YDEGEE. The CDR3 spans 13 residues. The V segment lost 8 bases and the J segment 3 bases; nucleotides outside the gene matches: 4. The CDR3: CASSDRHTGELFF. The CDR3 nucleotides read TGTGCCAGTTCGGACAGGCACACCGGGGAGCTGTTTTTT.

In its sample, this clone was seen a few times. V and J are TRBV19 and TRBJ2-2; D is unresolved. The CDR3 is made up of 14 amino acids. Looked up from germline, CDR1 is LNHDA and CDR2 is SQIVND (reference sequence). Trimming removed 7 bases at V and 3 bases at J, with 12 bases between. Here the CDR3 reads CASTLAGYTGELFF. DNA for the CDR3: TGTGCCAGTACCCTCGCAGGCTACACCGGGGAGCTGTTTTTT.

The chain links TRBV4-3 to TRBJ1-6; D is uncertain. CDR3 length equals 18 residues. Germline CDR1 is LGHNA and CDR2 is YSLEER. With 0 bases removed from V and 0 bases from J, the gap between germline ends came to 12 bases. The DNA of the CDR3 is TGCGCCAGCAGCCAAGATTTAGGGAGGAGCTCCTATAATTCACCCCTCCACTTT. Its translation: CASSQDLGRSSYNSPLHF.

The chain couples TRBV28 to TRBJ2-3; 11 nucleotides line up with TRBD2. V shed 2 bases, J shed 8 bases, and the junction held 3 bases outside the gene matches. Germline loops: CDR1 MDHEN, CDR2 SYDVKM. This CDR3 comprises 14 residues. As DNA, the CDR3 is TGTGCCAGCAGTTTAGGGCTAGCGGGAGGTACGCAGTATTTT. As protein: CASSLGLAGGTQYF.

The chain couples TRBV4-2 to TRBJ1-6; D is unclear. The germline CDR1 and CDR2 sequences are LGHNA and YNFKEQ. This CDR3 contains 16 residues. The germline V and J ends were trimmed by 1 base and 8 bases, with 15 bases remaining between them. Here the CDR3 reads CASSQGGQPDDSPLHF. CDR3 coding DNA: TGTGCCAGCAGCCAAGGAGGGCAGCCTGACGATTCACCCCTCCACTTT.

The CDR3 region has the DNA TGTGCCAGCAGTACACAGGGTCTGGGCTCCTACGAGCAGTACTTC. As protein: CASSTQGLGSYEQYF. The chain recombines TRBV28 with TRBJ2-7, with D possibly being TRBD1 (6 bases). The CDR3 consists of 15 residues. Germline CDR1 and CDR2: MDHEN and SYDVKM. V was shortened by 5 bases and J by 0 bases, with 14 bases between the two germline ends.

The gene calls are TRBV28 and TRBJ2-7; perhaps TRBD2 as D (5 bases). V shed 5 bases and J shed 10 bases, with 21 bases lying between them. This CDR3 region has 14 residues. CDR1 is MDHEN, CDR2 SYDVKM, per germline. CDR3 residues: CASSPDQEVGSQYF. CDR3 nucleotides: TGTGCCAGCAGTCCCGACCAGGAGGTCGGAAGTCAGTACTTC.

The J gene is TRBJ1-6, the V gene TRBV9; D unclear. The CDR3 has 12 residues. Germline V gene data show CDR1 as SGDLS and CDR2 as YYNGEE. The V and J ends lost 0 bases and 12 bases respectively, with 7 bases between them. The DNA for the CDR3 is TGTGCCAGCAGCGTAGTAGAGGGACCCCTCCACTTT. Its translation is CASSVVEGPLHF.

The chain recombines TRBV7-9 with TRBJ1-3; D possibly corresponds to TRBD1 (6 bases). The V and J ends lost 1 base and 0 bases respectively, with 7 bases between them. This CDR3 is built from 15 residues. The V gene's germline CDR1 is SEHNR and CDR2 FQNEAQ (reference sequence). CDR3 nucleotides: TGTGCCAGCAGCTTAGGACAGGCCTCTGGAAACACCATATATTTT. Its protein is CASSLGQASGNTIYF.

The rearrangement uses TRBV6-5 and TRBJ2-6; D is unresolved. Germline loops: CDR1 MNHEY, CDR2 SVGAGI. The CDR3 runs to 15 residues. V lost 5 bases to trimming and J lost 1 base, with 9 bases between them. This chain's CDR3 is CASSPQRSGANVLTF. The DNA of the CDR3 is TGTGCCAGCAGTCCCCAGAGGTCTGGGGCCAACGTCCTGACTTTC.